The 19 T cell receptor beta chains below were found in one sample sequenced in a study of blood T cell repertoires in COVID-19. Produced via immunoSEQ multiplex PCR; TCRdb's table is partial and in-frame only. The table shows 20,000 to 25,000 clones, with around 75% occurring only once. Sequenced: peripheral blood. The receptors come from an elderly woman with acute or convalescent COVID-19.

The rearrangement uses TRBV5-1 and TRBJ2-1; 9 bases fit TRBD2. From germline, CDR1 is SGHRS and CDR2 YFSETQ. V dropped 6 bases and J dropped 6; count of bases not matched to a gene: 7. The CDR3 consists of 14 residues. The CDR3 protein is CASKYGTSSNEQFF. The CDR3 bases are TGCGCCAGCAAATACGGGACTAGCTCCAATGAGCAGTTCTTC.

The chain recombines TRBV6-5 with TRBJ1-2, with 8 bases aligning to TRBD1. Germline CDR1 is MNHEY and CDR2 is SVGAGI. The trim removed 6 bases at V and 4 bases at J, leaving 7 bases unmatched. The CDR3 is 14 residues long. DNA for the CDR3: TGTGCCAGCAGACCCCGGACAGGGACCTATGGCTACACCTTC. Encoded protein: CASRPRTGTYGYTF.

This chain joins TRBV5-1 and TRBJ2-2, with D tentatively TRBD2 (6 bases). The germline V and J ends were trimmed by 4 bases and 6 bases, with 16 bases remaining between them. This CDR3 region has 15 residues. Germline V gene sequence: CDR1 SGHRS, CDR2 YFSETQ. In DNA form, the CDR3 reads TGCGCCAGCAGCGAGACGGGACTGAGAGCCGGGGAGCTGTTTTTT. Its protein product is CASSETGLRAGELFF. Using reference TRBV5-1 and TRBJ2-2 for the parts outside the CDR3, the full variable domain is KAGVTQTPRYLIKTRGQQVTLSCSPISGHRSVSWYQQTPGQGLQFLFEYFSETQRNKGNFPGRFSGRQFSNSRSEMNVSTLELGDSALYLCASSETGLRAGELFFGEGSRLTVL.

This chain uses TRBV6-2 or TRBV6-3 with TRBJ1-6; 7 positions match TRBD1. The junction had 3 bases not matched to a gene; V was cut back by 2 bases and J by 5 bases. CDR3 length equals 15 residues. CDR1 and CDR2 from the germline V gene are MNHEY and SVGEGT. This CDR3 reads CASSYGDRNNSPLHF. The CDR3 DNA sequence: TGTGCCAGCAGTTACGGGGACAGAAATAATTCACCCCTCCACTTT.

The V gene is TRBV11-2, the J gene TRBJ1-1; 9 bases align to TRBD1. This CDR3 is 15 amino acids long. The V gene end was trimmed by 2 bases and the J gene end by 6 bases; junction bases not matched to a gene: 7. Germline CDR1 reads SGHAT; CDR2 reads FQNNGV. The CDR3 DNA is TGTGCCAGCAGCTTAAGGACAGGGGCCGACGCTGAAGCTTTCTTT. Protein product: CASSLRTGADAEAFF.

This clone was found a few times. V gene TRBV4-1 combines with J gene TRBJ1-4; D is undetermined. Trimming took 1 base from V and 0 from J, leaving 6 bases between them. Germline-derived CDR1 and CDR2 are MGHRA and YSYEKL. The CDR3 extends over 15 amino acids. CDR3 residues: CASSQVTPTNEKLFF. The CDR3 DNA reads TGCGCCAGCAGCCAAGTAACACCAACTAATGAAAAACTGTTTTTT.

The chain employs TRBV29-1 and TRBJ2-7, with TRBD2 matching over 10 bases. Germline V gene lookup returns CDR1 SQVTM and CDR2 ANQGSEA. With V trimmed by 6 bases and J by 5 bases, 7 bases remained unmatched. CDR3 length: 13 residues. The DNA of the CDR3 is TGCAGCGTCCCTCTAGCGGGAGTCGACGAGCAGTACTTC. Its translation is CSVPLAGVDEQYF.

The chain uses TRBV10-3 and TRBJ1-2; tentatively, D is TRBD1 (6 bases). Trimming took off 6 bases at V and 5 bases at J, with 25 bases between the two ends. CDR1 ENHRY and CDR2 SYGVKD come from the germline V gene. The CDR3 is 17 amino acids. CDR3 in amino acids: CAIRPSTGLGFPYGYTF. In nucleotides, the CDR3 is TGTGCCATCAGACCTTCCACAGGGTTGGGGTTTCCTTATGGCTACACCTTC.

V gene TRBV4-1 combines with J gene TRBJ2-1, with 9 bases identical to TRBD2. CDR1 and CDR2 from the germline V gene are MGHRA and YSYEKL. Losses at the gene ends were 4 bases for V and 7 bases for J; bases not matched to a gene: 11. The CDR3 runs 16 residues. CDR3 sequence (DNA): TGCGCCAGCAGCCTCGCTCCGGGACTAGCAGGGAATGAGCAGTTCTTC. Its protein is CASSLAPGLAGNEQFF.

This clone occurred once. The rearrangement joins TRBV6-5 to TRBJ1-2; 7 bases align to TRBD1. The CDR3 has 15 residues. Germline CDR1 reads MNHEY; CDR2 reads SVGAGI. V gave up 8 bases and J gave up 7 bases; unmatched junction bases: 16. The CDR3 bases are TGTGCCAGCGCCCTGCTGGGGACAGTCTGGTCTGGCTACACCTTC. The encoded protein is CASALLGTVWSGYTF.

The chain uses TRBV4-2 and TRBJ2-2, with D possibly matching TRBD2 (6 bases). V was cut by 0 bases and J by 0 bases, with 14 bases left in between. The CDR3 has 18 amino acids. The germline V gene has CDR1 LGHNA and CDR2 YNFKEQ. Written as DNA, the CDR3 is TGTGCCAGCAGCCAAGAAAAATTTGCGGGGACGAACACCGGGGAGCTGTTTTTT. This codes for CASSQEKFAGTNTGELFF.

The chain joins TRBV13 to TRBJ2-7; D possibly corresponds to TRBD2 (7 bases). The CDR3 has 14 amino acids. The V gene lost 8 bases and the J gene lost 4 bases, with 18 bases spanning the gap. Germline V gives CDR1 PRHDT, CDR2 FYEKMQ (reference sequence). CDR3 sequence reads: CASLGGLAPYEQYF. The CDR3 DNA reads as TGTGCCAGCTTGGGGGGGCTAGCCCCTTACGAGCAGTACTTC.

V usage is TRBV12-3 or TRBV12-4 and J usage is TRBJ1-5; D uncertain. CDR3 length equals 13 residues. V was trimmed by 3 bases and J by 4 bases, leaving 7 bases between them. For the CDR3, the DNA is TGTGCCAGCAGTTTCCGGGAAAATCAGCCCCAGCATTTT. This sequence encodes CASSFRENQPQHF.

This clone was recorded a few times. J is TRBJ1-2 and V is TRBV18, with D uncertain. Germline V lookup: CDR1 KGHSH, CDR2 LQKENI. The CDR3 totals 12 residues. V lost 8 bases, J lost 7 bases, and 14 bases lay in between. CDR3: CASGNDYFGYTF. Here the CDR3 DNA reads TGTGCCAGCGGAAACGACTACTTTGGCTACACCTTC.

This clone was detected only a few times. The chain combines TRBV18 with TRBJ1-1, with TRBD1 identical over 8 bases. Trimming at V came to 3 bases and at J to 0 bases, leaving 3 bases not matched to a gene. This CDR3 spans 15 amino acids. The germline V gene has CDR1 KGHSH and CDR2 LQKENI. The DNA of the CDR3 is TGTGCCAGCTCACCGACAGGGGAACTGAACACTGAAGCTTTCTTT. Its translation is CASSPTGELNTEAFF.

The count of this clone is one. The chain has TRBV6-5 and TRBJ2-7; TRBD2 aligns across 10 bases. This CDR3 is built from 15 residues. Germline values: CDR1 MNHEY, CDR2 SVGAGI. The ends lost 4 bases at V and 3 bases at J; junction bases unmatched: 6. CDR3 sequence reads: CASSSPSGSVYEQYF. Here the CDR3 DNA reads TGTGCCAGCAGTTCCCCTAGCGGGAGCGTCTACGAGCAGTACTTC.

The chain has TRBV7-3 and TRBJ1-1, with D maybe TRBD1 (5 bases). The germline V and J ends were trimmed by 4 bases and 0 bases, with 6 bases remaining between them. There are 13 residues in the CDR3. Per germline, CDR1 SGHTA and CDR2 FQGTGA. The CDR3 DNA reads as TGTGCCAGCAGCTCGGACATGAACACTGAAGCTTTCTTT. Encoded protein: CASSSDMNTEAFF. Complete variable domain (other parts from reference TRBV7-3 and TRBJ1-1): GAGVSQTPSNKVTEKGKYVELRCDPISGHTALYWYRQSLGQGPEFLIYFQGTGAADDSGLPNDRFFAVRPEGSVSTLKIQRTERGDSAVYLCASSSDMNTEAFFGQGTRLTVV.

The chain couples TRBV9 to TRBJ2-2; 10 bases line up with TRBD2. The V gene's germline CDR1 is SGDLS and CDR2 YYNGEE. There are 18 residues in the CDR3. After removal of 3 bases from V and 2 bases from J, the junction contained 10 bases not matched to a gene. CDR3 sequence: CASSAWTSGPFNTGELFF. DNA of the CDR3: TGTGCCAGCAGCGCGTGGACTAGCGGACCCTTTAACACCGGGGAGCTGTTTTTT.

To note about this clone: This sample also contains other DNA sequences that code for the same CDR3. The rearrangement joins TRBV2 to TRBJ2-1; 12 bases match TRBD2. The germline CDR1 and CDR2 sequences are SNHLY and FYNNEI. The CDR3 is 16 amino acids. J gave up 2 bases and V 4 bases, and 3 bases lay outside the gene matches. CDR3 region: CASSGTSGMTYNEQFF. CDR3 nucleotides: TGTGCCAGCAGTGGGACTAGCGGGATGACCTACAATGAGCAGTTCTTC.